The 10 T cell receptor beta chains given below trace back to one sample, sequenced in a study of Ad26.COV2.S vaccination and SARS-CoV-2 variants. Libraries were prepared by immunoSEQ multiplex PCR; TCRdb keeps only in-frame clonotypes and omits some of them. The sample has about half a million clones, about 88% seen once; the top ten hold more than 1.5%. Treatment of the sample: around 19 received Ad26.COV2.S at low or high dose, single or two shots; about 5 received placebo; per-sample allocation not given. Sampling occurred on day 63 after the first vaccine or placebo injection. The starting material was peripheral blood, obtained in a trial of Ad26.COV2.S vaccine versus placebo. Every receptor here comes from a person between 18 and 60 years old who received the Ad26.COV2.S COVID-19 vaccine or a placebo.

The rearrangement links TRBV7-6 to TRBJ2-1; 13 bases fit TRBD2. Germline V gene lookup returns CDR1 SGHVS and CDR2 FNYEAQ. This CDR3 has 16 amino acids. J gave up 9 bases and V 6 bases, and 11 bases lay outside the gene matches. CDR3 DNA sequence: TGTGCCAGCAGATCCCCAGGACTAGCGGGAGTAGGTGAGCAGTTCTTC. Translating gives CASRSPGLAGVGEQFF. The whole variable domain, filled in from reference TRBV7-6 and TRBJ2-1, reads GAGVSQSPRYKVTKRGQDVALRCDPISGHVSLYWYRQALGQGPEFLTYFNYEAQQDKSGLPNDRFSAERPEGSISTLTIQRTEQRDSAMYRCASRSPGLAGVGEQFFGPGTRLTVL.

The chain links TRBV12-3 or TRBV12-4 to TRBJ2-7; unclear D gene. The ends were cut back, 6 bases at V and 3 bases at J, with 6 bases in the middle. The CDR3 is made up of 11 amino acids. CDR3 sequence (DNA): TGTGCCAGCAGATTCGGCTACGAGCAGTACTTC. It codes for CASRFGYEQYF.

The genes are TRBV7-8 and TRBJ1-5; 9 bases are a match to TRBD1. The CDR3 has 13 residues. The V and J ends lost 5 bases and 5 bases, in that order; junction bases with no gene match: 1. The V gene's germline CDR1 is SGHVS and CDR2 FQNEAQ. The CDR3: CASSRDRDQPQHF. In DNA, the CDR3 is TGTGCCAGCAGCCGGGACAGGGATCAGCCCCAGCATTTT.

The chain is built from TRBV19 and TRBJ1-1; D gene unclear. V was shortened by 7 bases and J by 7 bases, with 10 bases between the two germline ends. From germline, CDR1 is LNHDA and CDR2 SQIVND (reference sequence). This CDR3 contains 11 residues. For the CDR3, the DNA is TGTGCCAGTATGTTCGGAGGTGAAGCTTTCTTT. This sequence encodes CASMFGGEAFF.

The V gene is TRBV6-2 or TRBV6-3, the J gene TRBJ1-6, with 9 bases matching TRBD1. CDR1 and CDR2 (germline): MNHEY, SVGEGT. Trimming took 4 bases from V and 4 from J; bases not matched to a gene: 2. The CDR3 runs to 15 residues. CDR3 region: CASSWGTGYNSPLHF. CDR3 in DNA: TGTGCCAGCAGTTGGGGGACAGGGTATAATTCACCCCTCCACTTT.

The chain is built from TRBV7-2 and TRBJ2-1; 7 bases agree with TRBD2. The V gene end was trimmed by 5 bases and the J gene end by 10 bases; junction bases not matched to a gene: 11. From germline, CDR1 is SGHTA and CDR2 FQGNSA. The CDR3 is made up of 14 amino acids. The CDR3 reads CASSHRLRTREQFF. Here the CDR3 DNA reads TGTGCCAGCAGCCACCGTCTTAGGACTAGAGAGCAGTTCTTC. The whole variable domain, filled in from reference TRBV7-2 and TRBJ2-1, reads GAGVSQSPSNKVTEKGKDVELRCDPISGHTALYWYRQSLGQGLEFLIYFQGNSAPDKSGLPSDRFSAERTGGSVSTLTIQRTQQEDSAVYLCASSHRLRTREQFFGPGTRLTVL.

This chain connects TRBV27 to TRBJ2-1; tentatively, D is TRBD2 (5 bases). The V end lost 3 bases, the J end lost 0 bases, and 9 bases lay between the germline ends. The CDR3 extends over 15 amino acids. The germline gives CDR1 MNHEY, CDR2 SMNVEV (reference sequence). CDR3 amino acids: CASSFGVSSYNEQFF. CDR3 nucleotides: TGTGCCAGCAGTTTCGGGGTGAGCTCCTACAATGAGCAGTTCTTC.

This clone has a single count. The V and J genes are TRBV5-1 and TRBJ2-7; 11 positions match TRBD1. Germline CDR1 is SGHRS and CDR2 is YFSETQ. J was trimmed by 3 bases and V by 2 bases; bases with no gene match: 4. The CDR3 is 15 amino acids. This chain's CDR3 is CASSFGQGAVYEQYF. For the CDR3, the DNA is TGCGCCAGCAGCTTTGGACAGGGGGCTGTCTACGAGCAGTACTTC.

The chain employs TRBV13 and TRBJ2-3, with 7 bases that match TRBD2. The CDR3 totals 17 residues. Germline V gives CDR1 PRHDT, CDR2 FYEKMQ (reference sequence). V shed 4 bases, J shed 6 bases, and the junction held 16 bases outside the gene matches. This CDR3 reads CASSSVGAGHVEDTQYF. The CDR3 DNA reads TGTGCCAGCAGCTCCGTGGGAGCGGGGCACGTTGAGGATACGCAGTATTTT.

The rearrangement links TRBV18 to TRBJ1-1; unclear D gene. V shed 0 bases and J shed 1 base, with 12 bases lying between them. Germline-derived CDR1 and CDR2 are KGHSH and LQKENI. The CDR3 is 16 residues long. CDR3 DNA: TGTGCCAGCTCACCACCCAGTCAGACAAAGAACACTGAAGCTTTCTTT. Protein: CASSPPSQTKNTEAFF.